This T cell receptor (beta chain) is from a study of blood T cell repertoires in COVID-19 (TCRdb year 2020). As for the study more broadly: Samples from collaborators originated in the United States, Italy and Spain and spanned both the acute and convalescent phases of COVID-19. The material from the prospective study consisted of cDNA or gDNA derived from T cells, B-cell-depleted T cells, or PBMCs. Subjects who had been exposed to COVID-19, were actively infected with it, or had recovered from it provided the deeply sampled blood TCRbeta repertoires that made up the dataset. A de-identified subject ID, COVID-19 status, age in years and sex were almost always included in the sample metadata. The samples were drawn from the first 160 participants of the ongoing ImmuneRACE study and from roughly 1,300 subjects provided by 6 global collaborators. The repertoires were released in a freely available public database intended as a resource for research on the immune response to SARS-CoV-2. Where available, HLA class I and class II types were obtained from metadata supplied by the sample provider rather than from assay-based typing. Study-wide conclusions, independent of this receptor: How much clinical and demographic metadata was included differed by source and by participant, and the metadata was provided uncurated.

TCRbeta CDR3 regions were amplified from genomic DNA by means of the immunoSEQ Assay, a bias-controlled multiplex PCR. On the study's bioinformatics: Within the assay, amplification of reference gene primers was used to estimate how many nucleated cells each sample contained. To quantify the absolute abundance of each unique TCRbeta CDR3 rearrangement, sequence reads were collapsed and filtered. Productive Simpson clonality was computed per sample as the square root of Simpson's diversity index over productive rearrangements. The table comes from immuneACCESS by way of TCRdb, which keeps in-frame sequences with V and J called. Part of the clones is missing from these tables; in studies checked, under half for an unresolved V gene and the rest for unknown reasons. V, J and clone size are those of that table, while D and trimming were read from the DNA. The sample table holds some 350,000 clones, of which around 91% were seen once. Of the sample, 2.5% to 4% is held by the ten largest clones.

Another Seattle source contributed samples from volunteer blood donors who had recovered from COVID-19. Each collaborating institution followed its own protocols to collect whole blood in K2EDTA tubes. For TCRbeta analysis, collaborators shipped samples as frozen whole blood, isolated PBMCs, or DNA extracted from either of those sample types. This clone has just a few counts. No antigen is known for it. Base qualities are not at hand, and no much larger clone is one base apart. This sequence originates from a young woman who had recovered from COVID-19. Sequencing was performed on peripheral blood.

The CDR3 region has the sequence CASSQGQSYNSPLHF. The DNA sequence is given as TGTGCCAGCAGCCAGGGACAGAGCTATAATTCACCCCTCCACTTT. The chain was built from TRBV9 and TRBJ1-6; 7 middle bases align to TRBD1. The CDR3 sequence holds 15 residues, the cysteine and phenylalanine included. Here the CDR3 DNA is all that survives: 45 bases in frame from base 1. CDR1 and CDR2 are drawn from the germline V gene: SGDLS, YYNGEE. Ends trimmed: V by 4 bases, J by 3 bases; bases unmatched to a gene: 4.